The clone carrying this TCR beta chain turned up a few times. Its antigen is unidentified. V was pared by 1 base and J by 3 bases, with 12 bases between. This CDR3 spans 15 amino acids. CDR1 and CDR2 (germline): MNHEY, SVGAGI. TCRdb ran MiXCR on the 5' RACE reads and lists one entry per CDR3 protein. In the table there are hundreds of thousands of distinct CDR3 sequences, roughly 18% of which are singletons. These data belong to a study of identical twins. Notes on the study in general: The conclusions drew on cross-sectional statistical analysis instead of tracking the same donors.

This same sample was also part of a study on T cells expressing NK-cell markers. In that study: A few donors' CD3+CD56-NKG2C+ cells were dominated by the same clonotypes.

This sequence joins TRBV6-5 and TRBJ1-1; D ambiguous. Material: PBMCs. This sequence was found in a woman aged 18-30 years in good health. In DNA, the CDR3 is TGTGCCAGCAGTTACTTGTCCCTGGAGGACACTGAAGCTTTCTTT. Protein sequence: CASSYLSLEDTEAFF.